These T cell receptor beta chains were read from a single sample in a study of Graves' ophthalmopathy and Graves' hyperthyroidism. TCRdb processed the multiplex PCR reads anew with MiXCR; each CDR3 protein has one entry. Seen here are about 740,000 distinct CDR3 sequences, 40% observed once, and the top ten hold 35% to 55%. What was sequenced was peripheral blood. These receptors all stem from an adult man with Graves' ophthalmopathy. CDR3s include the opening cysteine and the closing phenylalanine or tryptophan. A D gene is named only where the DNA matches it firmly. Size values are once, few and many counts, or a class for expanded clones, and some rows have none.

size,D,V,J,DNA,CDR3
many,-,TRBV10-3,TRBJ1-1,TGTGCCATCAGGGAAAGTGGGACTGAAGCTTTCTTT,CAIRESGTEAFF
many,TRBD1,TRBV19,TRBJ1-5,TGTGCCAGTAGTGTTTGGACAGGCCAACTTAATCAGCCCCAGCATTTT,CASSVWTGQLNQPQHF
-,-,TRBV10-3,TRBJ2-6,TGTGCCATCAGAGACCAGGGCTCTGGGGCCAACGTCCTGACTTTC,CAIRDQGSGANVLTF
-,-,TRBV24-1,TRBJ2-2,TGTGCCACCAGTGATCCAGGACAGCCCACCGGGGAGCTGTTTTTT,CATSDPGQPTGELFF
many,-,TRBV10-3,TRBJ1-2,TGTGCCAGCAGTTACAACTCGGGGAGTGGTGGCTACACCTTC,CASSYNSGSGGYTF
-,-,TRBV11-2,TRBJ2-5,TGTGCCAGCAGCTCGTACAGGGGACGGGGGTCGGGAGAGACCCAGTACTTC,CASSSYRGRGSGETQYF
-,-,TRBV10-2,TRBJ2-7,TGTGCCAGTACAAGAGAACAGGGACGGCCGGGGGGCAAAAACGAGCAGTACTTC,CASTREQGRPGGKNEQYF
-,TRBD1,TRBV2,TRBJ1-4,TGTGCCAGCACTGGACAGGGGGCGTGGGAAAAACTGTTTTTT,CASTGQGAWEKLFF
-,-,TRBV20-1,TRBJ2-7,TGCAGTGCTCGCAGGGGGGCCACCTACGAGCAGTACTTC,CSARRGATYEQYF
few,TRBD1,TRBV9,TRBJ1-1,TGTGCCAGCTCACTGGGACAGGGAGTTGAAGCTTTCTTT,CASSLGQGVEAFF
-,-,TRBV7-9,TRBJ1-1,TGTGCCAGCAGCGGGGGCAGGGAGCAGGTGGCCGCTTTCTTT,CASSGGREQVAAFF
-,TRBD1,TRBV28,TRBJ2-5,TGTGCCAGCAGTTTAGTTCGGGGACAGGGAGAACAAGAGACCCAGTACTTC,CASSLVRGQGEQETQYF
-,-,TRBV2,TRBJ1-6,TGTGCCAGCCAATCTAGCGGGGAAAATTCGCCCCTCCACTTT,CASQSSGENSPLHF
many,-,TRBV29-1,TRBJ1-2,TGCAGCGTTCTCGGACAGATAACTAACTATGGCTACACCTTC,CSVLGQITNYGYTF
many,TRBD2,TRBV19,TRBJ2-7,TGTGCCAGTAGGATCACCGGGACTAGCGGGACTCAGCAGTACTTC,CASRITGTSGTQQYF
many,-,TRBV29-1,TRBJ2-7,TGCAGTGCCGCGGGAAGGGGGTTCGACGAGCAGTACTTC,CSAAGRGFDEQYF
-,TRBD1,TRBV12-3/TRBV12-4,TRBJ2-5,TGTGCCAGCAGTTTGGGACAGGGGGAAGAGACCCAGTACTTC,CASSLGQGEETQYF
few,-,TRBV29-1,TRBJ2-3,TGCAGCGTTGTGGGGGGTTCTAGCACAGATACGCAGTATTTT,CSVVGGSSTDTQYF
-,-,TRBV6-1,TRBJ2-7,TGTGCCAGCAGTGGGGGGAGCGGGACAGATGCCTACGAGCAGTACTTC,CASSGGSGTDAYEQYF
-,-,TRBV29-1,TRBJ1-2,TGCAGCTTACAGTCAGGGTATGGCTACACCTTC,CSLQSGYGYTF
many,-,TRBV24-1,TRBJ2-7,TGTGCCACCAGTGATTTGGGACAGCTACGCTACGAGCAGTACTTC,CATSDLGQLRYEQYF
few,-,TRBV12-3/TRBV12-4,TRBJ1-3,TGTGCCAGCAGGGACTCCTGGGGAAACACCATATATTTT,CASRDSWGNTIYF
many,-,TRBV7-9,TRBJ1-1,TGTGCCAGCAGCTTAGTCGGGGGTTGGGCTTTCTTT,CASSLVGGWAFF
-,TRBD1,TRBV7-9,TRBJ2-6,TGTGCCAGCAGTCGGACAGGGCGGAACACTGAAGCTTTC,CASSRTGRNTEAF
many,-,TRBV2,TRBJ2-7,TGTGCCAGCAGTGGGGACATTTCCTACGAGCAGTACTTC,CASSGDISYEQYF
few,TRBD2,TRBV7-2,TRBJ2-7,TGTGCCAGCAGCGGGACTAGCGGGAGTAGGCAGCAGTACTTC,CASSGTSGSRQQYF
few,TRBD1,TRBV10-3,TRBJ2-7,TGTGCCAGCAGTGGGGACAGGGGGAGCCACGAGCAGTACTTC,CASSGDRGSHEQYF
few,TRBD1,TRBV20-1,TRBJ1-1,TGCAGTGTCCGGGACAGAGCTAACACTGAAGCTTTCTTT,CSVRDRANTEAFF
many,-,TRBV29-1,TRBJ2-5,TGCAGCGTTGAAAAGGTGACTGGCGAGACCCAGTACTTC,CSVEKVTGETQYF
many,-,TRBV2,TRBJ1-1,TGTGCCAGCAGTGTACGGCAGATTGATCTTACTGAAGCTTTCTTT,CASSVRQIDLTEAFF
few,-,TRBV27,TRBJ2-7,TGTGCCAGCTCCCACGGGGAGAACGCCGAGCAGTACTTC,CASSHGENAEQYF
few,-,TRBV19,TRBJ2-7,TGTGCCAGTAGTATGGCGGGATCGGCCTACGAGCAGTACTTC,CASSMAGSAYEQYF
many,-,TRBV9,TRBJ2-2,TGTGCCAGCAGCGTGTGGGGCAGCACCGGGGAGCTGTTTTTT,CASSVWGSTGELFF
many,-,TRBV10-2,TRBJ1-1,TGCGCCAGCAGCCCATCGGGCCTGACGATGAACACTGAAGCTTTCTTT,CASSPSGLTMNTEAFF
-,-,TRBV20-1,TRBJ1-5,TGCAGTGCTAGAGGATCGGGGTTGGGGCCCCAGCATTTT,CSARGSGLGPQHF